Detailed here is one TCR beta chain. What it binds is unknown. Researchers ran the PCR with 60 Vbeta and 13 Jbeta primers. Clones were sequenced by immunoSEQ multiplex PCR, and TCRdb holds only the in-frame ones, with some missing. Its clone listing holds 150,000 or so clones. The length of the CDR3 is 14 residues. Trimming removed 0 bases at V and 3 bases at J, with 6 bases between. Germline-derived CDR1 and CDR2 are KGHSH and LQKENI. The data are from a study of cytomegalovirus exposure and HLA in healthy donors. General study findings and limits: Exclusion applied to some V segments, including TRBV6-2 and TRBV6-3, as they were indistinguishable. By HLA locus, TCR association rates varied in a later analysis, with DRB1 showing the most and HLA-C the fewest. Per a prior analysis, the majority of TCR beta V segments were productive roughly 87% or roughly 30% of the time. Follow-up analysis later connected one missense variant in DCLRE1C with trimming of TCR beta V- and J-genes.

The gene calls are TRBV18 and TRBJ2-1; a possible D gene is TRBD2 (6 bases). The specimen sequenced was PBMCs. The TCR comes from a woman under 30 in good health and CMV-seronegative. In nucleotides, the CDR3 is TGTGCCAGCTCACCACCGCGGGACTACAATGAGCAGTTCTTC. The encoded protein is CASSPPRDYNEQFF.